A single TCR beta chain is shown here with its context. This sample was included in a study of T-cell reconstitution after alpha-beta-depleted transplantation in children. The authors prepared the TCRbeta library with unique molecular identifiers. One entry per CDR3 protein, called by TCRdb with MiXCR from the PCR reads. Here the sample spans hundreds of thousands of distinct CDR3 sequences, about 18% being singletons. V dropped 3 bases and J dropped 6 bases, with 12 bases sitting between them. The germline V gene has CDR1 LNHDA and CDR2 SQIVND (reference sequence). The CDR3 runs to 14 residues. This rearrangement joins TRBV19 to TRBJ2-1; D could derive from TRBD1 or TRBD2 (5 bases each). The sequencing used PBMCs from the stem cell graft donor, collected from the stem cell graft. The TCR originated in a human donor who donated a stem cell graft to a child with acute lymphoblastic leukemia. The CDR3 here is CASSIGVGLNEQFF. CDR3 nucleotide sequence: TGTGCCAGTAGTATCGGGGTGGGGCTCAATGAGCAGTTCTTC.